This T cell receptor beta chain was obtained from a study of T cells in Graves' hyperthyroidism and ophthalmopathy. Note on this clonotype: Its antigen is undetermined.

Regions amplified from RNA transcripts were the TCR beta CDR3 regions. With the HTBI primer set, the TCR CDR3 went through a first round of RT-PCR. TCRdb ran MiXCR on the multiplex PCR reads and lists one entry per CDR3 protein. The profile covers 550,000 to 800,000 distinct CDR3 sequences, with around 15% appearing a single time and around 15% taken by the ten largest. Study outcomes and limitations: Blood also held most thyroid clonotypes expanded beyond 0.001.

The CDR3 covers 16 residues. V lost 5 bases and J lost 2, with 19 bases in between. CDR1 is MDHEN, CDR2 SYDVKM, per germline. The study defined stable Graves' hyperthyroidism as no ophthalmopathy progression within 18 months. Newly diagnosed hyperthyroidism, duration under 2 months, in patients aged 18 to 65. PBMCs were obtained from over 8.5 ml fresh peripheral blood. This TCR came from a man aged 45 to 65 with Graves' hyperthyroidism. V usage is TRBV28 and J usage is TRBJ2-7; perhaps TRBD2 as D (6 bases). The specimen sequenced was blood. CDR3 region: CASSDPRGSLPYEQYF. The CDR3 DNA sequence: TGTGCCAGCAGTGACCCACGGGGGAGCCTACCCTACGAGCAGTACTTC. The full variable domain, with the rest looked up from reference TRBV28 and TRBJ2-7, is DVKVTQSSRYLVKRTGEKVFLECVQDMDHENMFWYRQDPGLGLRLIYFSYDVKMKEKGDIPEGYSVSREKKERFSLILESASTNQTSMYLCASSDPRGSLPYEQYFGPGTRLTVT.